A selection of T cell receptor beta chains follows, all from one sample in a study of OX40 agonist ivuxolimab in advanced cancers. The data were produced by immunoSEQ multiplex PCR, yet TCRdb's version contains in-frame clones alone and is incomplete. The data show some 70,000 clones, approximately 89% seen once. Material: CD4+ or CD8+ T cells sorted from blood, obtained in a trial of the OX40 agonist ivuxolimab. The receptors originated from an adult with an advanced solid tumor such as melanoma, head and neck, liver or kidney cancer. Each CDR3 is given with its conserved first and last residue. Each record gives: J gene, clone size, D gene, V gene, CDR3 protein, CDR3 DNA. A D gene is named only where the DNA matches it firmly. Clone sizes are given selectively: once, few, many, or a class where the clone is expanded.

>TRBJ2-7|NA|TRBD1|TRBV5-4
CASSFQTGGYHEQYF
TGTGCCAGCAGCTTTCAAACAGGGGGTTACCACGAGCAGTACTTC
>TRBJ2-3|NA|TRBD2|TRBV2
CASSEPAGARDTQYF
TGTGCCAGCAGTGAGCCAGCGGGGGCGAGGGATACGCAGTATTTT
>TRBJ1-3|NA|NA|TRBV5-4
CASSLDPSGNTIYF
TGTGCCAGCAGCTTGGATCCGTCTGGAAACACCATATATTTT
>TRBJ2-7|NA|NA|TRBV13
CASSLVHEQYF
TGTGCCAGCAGCTTAGTCCACGAGCAGTACTTC
>TRBJ1-2|NA|NA|TRBV18
CATPRSIEGYGYTF
TGTGCCACCCCAAGGAGTATAGAGGGATATGGCTACACCTTC
>TRBJ2-1|NA|NA|TRBV11-1
CASSLISRQGEQFF
TGTGCCAGCAGCTTAATAAGTAGGCAGGGTGAGCAGTTCTTC
>TRBJ2-7|NA|TRBD1|TRBV27
CASSLYGTGAYEQYF
TGTGCCAGCAGTTTATATGGGACAGGGGCCTACGAGCAGTACTTC
>TRBJ2-7|NA|TRBD2|TRBV12-5
CASGLPYGTSGGPNYEQYF
TGTGCTAGTGGTTTGCCGTACGGCACTAGCGGGGGACCCAACTACGAGCAGTACTTC
>TRBJ2-7|NA|TRBD1|TRBV6-6
CASRPGQSYEQYF
TGTGCCAGCAGACCGGGACAGTCCTACGAGCAGTACTTC
>TRBJ2-3|NA|NA|TRBV25-1
CASSEGGTDTQYF
TGTGCCAGCAGTGAGGGGGGCACAGATACGCAGTATTTT
>TRBJ2-2|NA|NA|TRBV14
CASSQTNTDTGELFF
TGTGCCAGCAGCCAAACAAATACAGACACCGGGGAGCTGTTTTTT
>TRBJ2-5|NA|NA|TRBV20-1
CSARKETQYF
TGCAGTGCTAGAAAAGAGACCCAGTACTTC
>TRBJ2-7|NA|TRBD1|TRBV18
CASSPGGRTGGYEQYF
TGTGCCAGCTCACCAGGGGGTCGGACAGGGGGCTACGAGCAGTACTTC
>TRBJ1-1|NA|NA|TRBV30
CAWNNVNTEAFF
TGTGCCTGGAATAATGTGAACACTGAAGCTTTCTTT
>TRBJ1-3|NA|NA|TRBV18
CASSPAGEYGNTIYF
TGTGCCAGCTCACCAGCAGGGGAATACGGAAACACCATATATTTT
>TRBJ2-3|few|NA|TRBV9
CASSEGDSRGADTQYF
TGTGCCAGCAGCGAAGGGGACTCCAGGGGCGCAGATACGCAGTATTTT
>TRBJ2-2|NA|NA|TRBV14
CASSQDRTVNTGELFF
TGTGCCAGCAGCCAAGACCGGACAGTGAACACCGGGGAGCTGTTTTTT
>TRBJ2-3|NA|TRBD1|TRBV10-3
CAIRPGQSTDTQYF
TGTGCCATCAGGCCGGGACAGAGCACAGATACGCAGTATTTT
>TRBJ1-1|NA|NA|TRBV18
CASSPVGDSPSEAFF
TGTGCCAGCTCACCAGTCGGTGACAGTCCTTCGGAAGCTTTCTTT
>TRBJ2-5|NA|NA|TRBV5-1
CASSLAGMETQYF
TGCGCCAGCAGCTTGGCAGGGATGGAGACCCAGTACTTC
>TRBJ1-1|NA|NA|TRBV5-5
CASSTKGGNTEAFF
TGTGCCAGCAGCACCAAGGGAGGGAACACTGAAGCTTTCTTT
>TRBJ2-6|NA|NA|TRBV2
CASGGGFSGANVLTF
TGTGCCAGCGGGGGCGGCTTCTCTGGGGCCAACGTCCTGACTTTC
>TRBJ2-3|NA|TRBD1|TRBV7-2
CASSTQPGQGQDTQYF
TGTGCCAGCAGCACACAACCGGGACAGGGACAAGATACGCAGTATTTT
>TRBJ2-1|NA|TRBD2|TRBV5-1
CASSLSGGTSNEQFF
TGCGCCAGCAGCTTAAGCGGGGGGACGTCCAATGAGCAGTTCTTC
>TRBJ2-5|NA|NA|TRBV5-1
CASREAGSQETQYF
TGCGCCAGCAGGGAGGCGGGGAGTCAAGAGACCCAGTACTTC
>TRBJ1-6|once|TRBD1|TRBV30
CAWNTNRGFNSPLHF
TGTGCCTGGAACACAAACAGGGGCTTTAATTCACCCCTCCACTTT
>TRBJ2-7|NA|NA|TRBV7-3
CASSPRLGSYEQYF
TGTGCCAGCAGCCCTAGACTAGGTTCCTACGAGCAGTACTTC
>TRBJ2-1|NA|NA|TRBV30
CAWSVGFDEQFF
TGTGCCTGGAGTGTAGGGTTCGATGAGCAGTTCTTC
>TRBJ1-1|NA|TRBD1|TRBV29-1
CSVDNPNLRRQGAATEAFF
TGCAGCGTTGATAACCCCAATCTGAGGAGACAGGGGGCGGCCACTGAAGCTTTCTTT
>TRBJ1-1|NA|TRBD1|TRBV14
CASSQDLGQGSTEAFF
TGTGCCAGCAGCCAAGATCTGGGACAGGGGAGCACTGAAGCTTTCTTT
>TRBJ1-5|NA|NA|TRBV27
CASSLREDQPQHF
TGTGCCAGCAGTTTGCGGGAGGATCAGCCCCAGCATTTT
>TRBJ2-1|NA|TRBD2|TRBV13
CASSSPSAGGRSNEQFF
TGTGCCAGCAGCTCCCCCTCCGCGGGAGGCCGAAGTAATGAGCAGTTCTTC
>TRBJ2-7|NA|TRBD1|TRBV2
CASRPKTGDLSYEQYF
TGTGCCAGCAGACCCAAGACAGGGGATCTCTCCTACGAGCAGTACTTC
>TRBJ2-2|NA|NA|TRBV5-1
CASSFAPRDTGELFF
TGCGCCAGCAGCTTTGCTCCTAGAGACACCGGGGAGCTGTTTTTT
>TRBJ1-2|NA|NA|TRBV4-2
CASSQDEGGGYTF
TGTGCCAGCAGCCAAGATGAAGGGGGGGGCTACACCTTC